Given below is one T cell receptor beta chain in context. Its antigen is still unknown. TCRdb redid the calling of the RT-PCR reads with MiXCR, one entry per CDR3 protein. The data contain about 480,000 distinct CDR3 sequences, about 25% of them singletons. The V gene lost 3 bases and the J gene lost 8 bases, with 18 bases spanning the gap. The CDR3 has 15 residues. The V gene's germline CDR1 is LGHNA and CDR2 YSLEER. The entry originates in a study of response to subunit inactivated influenza vaccine. Study-level findings and limits: The study's authors posited that every seasonal influenza vaccination enlists few new T cells.

The chain employs TRBV4-3 and TRBJ2-3, with D possibly TRBD1 on 6 matching bases. The material sequenced was CD4+ T cells sorted from PBMCs, taken about 5 days after vaccination. This TCR was recovered from a man over 45 who received an inactivated influenza vaccine. CDR3 residues: CASSHTSRDTSTQYF. CDR3 DNA sequence: TGCGCCAGCAGCCACACTTCTCGGGACACCAGTACGCAGTATTTT.